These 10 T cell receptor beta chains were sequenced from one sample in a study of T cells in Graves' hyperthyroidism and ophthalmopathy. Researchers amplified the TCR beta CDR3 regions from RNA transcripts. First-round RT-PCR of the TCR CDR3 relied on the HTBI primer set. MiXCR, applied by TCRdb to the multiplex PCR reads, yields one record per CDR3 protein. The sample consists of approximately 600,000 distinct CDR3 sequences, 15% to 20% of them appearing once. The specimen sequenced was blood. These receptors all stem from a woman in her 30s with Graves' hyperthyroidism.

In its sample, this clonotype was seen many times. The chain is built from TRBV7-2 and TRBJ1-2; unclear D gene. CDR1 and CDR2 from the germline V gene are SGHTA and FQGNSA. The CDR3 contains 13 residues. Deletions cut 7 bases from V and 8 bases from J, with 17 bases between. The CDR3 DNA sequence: TGTGCCAGCAACCTTTCCCCTTCTCAAGGCTACACCTTC. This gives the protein CASNLSPSQGYTF.

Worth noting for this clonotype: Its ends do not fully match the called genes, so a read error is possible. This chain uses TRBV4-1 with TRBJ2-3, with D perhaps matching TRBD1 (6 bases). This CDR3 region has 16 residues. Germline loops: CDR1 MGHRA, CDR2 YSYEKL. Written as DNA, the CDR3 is TGTGCCAGCAGCCAAGGATCTGGGGGCGCAGCAGATACGCAGTATTTT. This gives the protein CASSQGSGGAADTQYF.

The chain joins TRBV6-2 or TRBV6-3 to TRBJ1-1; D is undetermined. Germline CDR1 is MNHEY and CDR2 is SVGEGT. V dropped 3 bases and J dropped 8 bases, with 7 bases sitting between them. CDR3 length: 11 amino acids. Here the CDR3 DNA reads TGTGCCAGCAGTTATACCCAAGAAGCTTTCTTT. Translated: CASSYTQEAFF.

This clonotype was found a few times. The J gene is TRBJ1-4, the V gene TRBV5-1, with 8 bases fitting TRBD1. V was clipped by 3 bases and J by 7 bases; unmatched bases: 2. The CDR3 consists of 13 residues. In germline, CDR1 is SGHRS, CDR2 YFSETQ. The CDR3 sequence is CASSYRGSEKLFF. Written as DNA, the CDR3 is TGCGCCAGCAGCTACAGGGGGTCTGAAAAACTGTTTTTT.

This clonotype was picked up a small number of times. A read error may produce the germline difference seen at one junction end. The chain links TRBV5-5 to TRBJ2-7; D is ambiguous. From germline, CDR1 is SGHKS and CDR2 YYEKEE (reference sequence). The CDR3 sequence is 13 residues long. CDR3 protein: CASSFIPGHERYF. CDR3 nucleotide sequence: TGTGCCAGCAGCTTTATTCCCGGCCACGAGCGGTACTTC.

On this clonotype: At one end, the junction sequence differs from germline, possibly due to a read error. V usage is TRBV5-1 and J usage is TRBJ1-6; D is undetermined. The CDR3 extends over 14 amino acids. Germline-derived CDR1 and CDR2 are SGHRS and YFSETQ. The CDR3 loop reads CDSSPDWEGSPLHF. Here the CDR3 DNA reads TGCGACAGCAGCCCTGACTGGGAAGGATCACCCCTCCACTTT.

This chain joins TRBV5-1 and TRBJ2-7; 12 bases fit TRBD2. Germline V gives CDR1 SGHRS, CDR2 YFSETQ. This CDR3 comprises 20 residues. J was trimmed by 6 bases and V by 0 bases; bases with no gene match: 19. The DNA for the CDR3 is TGCGCCAGCAGCTTGGAAGATCCTAGCGGGAGGGCCGAATTTTCCGGCGAGCAGTACTTC. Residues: CASSLEDPSGRAEFSGEQYF.

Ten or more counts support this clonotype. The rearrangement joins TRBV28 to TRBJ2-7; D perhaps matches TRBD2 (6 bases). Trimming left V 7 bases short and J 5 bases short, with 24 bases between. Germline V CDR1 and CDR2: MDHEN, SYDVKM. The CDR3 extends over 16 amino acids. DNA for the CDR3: TGTGCCAGCAATGGGGGGACCGTGGGATCCTGGGACGAGCAGTACTTC. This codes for CASNGGTVGSWDEQYF.

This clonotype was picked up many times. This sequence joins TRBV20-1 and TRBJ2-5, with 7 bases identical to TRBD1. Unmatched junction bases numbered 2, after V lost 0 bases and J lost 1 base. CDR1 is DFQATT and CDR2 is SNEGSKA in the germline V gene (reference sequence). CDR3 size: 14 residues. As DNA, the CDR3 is TGCAGTGCTAGAGAGGGGACAGTCCAAGAGACCCAGTACTTC. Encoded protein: CSAREGTVQETQYF.

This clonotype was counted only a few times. CDR3 sequence: CASSYTDGNQPQHF. Here the CDR3 DNA reads TGTGCCAGCAGTTACACCGATGGCAATCAGCCCCAGCATTTT. The chain uses TRBV6-5 and TRBJ1-5; D not certain. CDR3 length: 14 residues. Deletions cut 2 bases from V and 2 bases from J, with 7 bases between. In germline, CDR1 is MNHEY, CDR2 SVGAGI.